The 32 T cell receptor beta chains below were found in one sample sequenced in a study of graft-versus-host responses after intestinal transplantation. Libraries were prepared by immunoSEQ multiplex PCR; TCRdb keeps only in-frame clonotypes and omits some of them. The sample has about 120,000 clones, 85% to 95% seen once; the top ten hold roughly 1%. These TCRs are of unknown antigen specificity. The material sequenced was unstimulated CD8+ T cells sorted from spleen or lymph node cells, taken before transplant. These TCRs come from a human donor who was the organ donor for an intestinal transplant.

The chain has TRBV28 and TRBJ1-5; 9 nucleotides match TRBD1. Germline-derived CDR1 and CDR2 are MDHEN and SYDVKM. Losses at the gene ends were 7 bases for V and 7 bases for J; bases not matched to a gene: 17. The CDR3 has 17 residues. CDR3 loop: CASITVEGQGLTQPQHF. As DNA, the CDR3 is TGTGCCAGCATTACCGTTGAGGGACAGGGTCTCACCCAGCCCCAGCATTTT. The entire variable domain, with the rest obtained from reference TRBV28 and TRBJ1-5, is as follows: DVKVTQSSRYLVKRTGEKVFLECVQDMDHENMFWYRQDPGLGLRLIYFSYDVKMKEKGDIPEGYSVSREKKERFSLILESASTNQTSMYLCASITVEGQGLTQPQHFGDGTRLSIL.

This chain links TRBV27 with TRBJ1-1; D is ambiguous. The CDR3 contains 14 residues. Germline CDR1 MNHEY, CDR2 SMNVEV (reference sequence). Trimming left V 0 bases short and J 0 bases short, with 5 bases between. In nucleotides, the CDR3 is TGTGCCAGCAGTTTATCAGGGTTGAACACTGAAGCTTTCTTT. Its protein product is CASSLSGLNTEAFF.

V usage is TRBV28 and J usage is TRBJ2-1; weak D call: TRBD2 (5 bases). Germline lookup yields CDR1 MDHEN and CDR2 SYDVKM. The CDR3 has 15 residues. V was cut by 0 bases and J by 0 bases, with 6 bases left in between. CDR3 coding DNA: TGTGCCAGCAGTTTATGGGGGAGCTCCTACAATGAGCAGTTCTTC. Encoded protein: CASSLWGSSYNEQFF.

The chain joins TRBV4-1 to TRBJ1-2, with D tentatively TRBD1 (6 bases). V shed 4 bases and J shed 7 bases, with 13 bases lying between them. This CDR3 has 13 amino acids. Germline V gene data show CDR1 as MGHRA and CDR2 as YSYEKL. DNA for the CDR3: TGCGCCAGCAGCCTCACAGGGTCGAGTGGCTACACCTTC. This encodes CASSLTGSSGYTF.

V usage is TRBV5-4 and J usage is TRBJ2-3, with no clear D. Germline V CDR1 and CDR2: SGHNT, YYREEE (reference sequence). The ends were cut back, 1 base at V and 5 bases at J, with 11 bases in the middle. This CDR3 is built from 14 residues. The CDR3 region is CASSLFALGDTQYF. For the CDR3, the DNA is TGTGCCAGCAGCTTGTTTGCTTTGGGAGATACGCAGTATTTT.

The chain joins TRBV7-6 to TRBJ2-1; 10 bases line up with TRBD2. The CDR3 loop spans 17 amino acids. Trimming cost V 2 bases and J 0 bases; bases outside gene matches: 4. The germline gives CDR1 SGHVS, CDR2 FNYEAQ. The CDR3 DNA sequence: TGTGCCAGCAGCTTATCCCCTAGCGGGAGCTCCTACAATGAGCAGTTCTTC. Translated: CASSLSPSGSSYNEQFF.

The CDR3 region is CASSVSPGGVYEQFF. DNA for the CDR3: TGTGCCAGCAGCGTATCTCCGGGAGGCGTCTATGAGCAGTTCTTC. The genes are TRBV9 and TRBJ2-1; 7 bases agree with TRBD2. The length of the CDR3 is 15 residues. Losses at the gene ends were 1 base for V and 8 bases for J; bases not matched to a gene: 9. Germline loops: CDR1 SGDLS, CDR2 YYNGEE.

Written as DNA, the CDR3 is TGTGCCAGCAGTGCAGGTCGCCAAATCGCTTACAATGAGCAGTTCTTC. Translation gives CASSAGRQIAYNEQFF. The chain has TRBV2 and TRBJ2-1; D remains unclear. Germline V lookup: CDR1 SNHLY, CDR2 FYNNEI. The V end was cut by 4 bases, the J end by 4 bases, with 17 bases between. CDR3 length equals 16 residues.

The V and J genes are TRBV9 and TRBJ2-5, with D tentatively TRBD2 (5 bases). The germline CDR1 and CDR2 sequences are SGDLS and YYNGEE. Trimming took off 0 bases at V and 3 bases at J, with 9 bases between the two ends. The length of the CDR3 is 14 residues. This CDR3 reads CASSVGGVEETQYF. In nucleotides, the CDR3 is TGTGCCAGCAGCGTAGGGGGAGTTGAAGAGACCCAGTACTTC.

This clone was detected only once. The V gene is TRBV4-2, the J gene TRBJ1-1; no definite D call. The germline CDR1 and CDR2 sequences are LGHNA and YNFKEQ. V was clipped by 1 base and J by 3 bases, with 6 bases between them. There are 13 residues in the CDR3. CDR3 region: CASSQVGDTEAFF. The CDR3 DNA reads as TGTGCCAGCAGCCAAGTCGGGGACACTGAAGCTTTCTTT.

The CDR3 loop is CASRWGAEAFF. CDR3 in DNA: TGTGCCAGCAGGTGGGGGGCTGAAGCTTTCTTT. The chain combines TRBV6-1 with TRBJ1-1; D is perhaps TRBD1 (5 bases). Deletions cut 6 bases from V and 6 bases from J, with 8 bases between. The germline CDR1 and CDR2 sequences are MNHNS and SASEGT. This CDR3 contains 11 residues.

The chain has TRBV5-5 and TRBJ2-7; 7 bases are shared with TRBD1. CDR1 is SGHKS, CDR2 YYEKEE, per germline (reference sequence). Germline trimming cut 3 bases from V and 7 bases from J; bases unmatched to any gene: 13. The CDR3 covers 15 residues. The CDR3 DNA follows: TGTGCCAGCAGCTCCCAACAGGGGCTTTCTTGGGAGCAGTACTTC. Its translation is CASSSQQGLSWEQYF.

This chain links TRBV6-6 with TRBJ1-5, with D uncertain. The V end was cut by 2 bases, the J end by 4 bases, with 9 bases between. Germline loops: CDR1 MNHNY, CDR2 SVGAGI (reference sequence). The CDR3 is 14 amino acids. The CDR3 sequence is CASSYITSNQPQHF. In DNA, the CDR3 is TGTGCCAGCAGTTACATAACATCTAATCAGCCCCAGCATTTT.

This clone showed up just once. DNA for the CDR3: TGTGCCAGCAGCAATTCGGGACGGGGGACCTACGAGCAGTACTTC. It codes for CASSNSGRGTYEQYF. The chain carries TRBV7-9 and TRBJ2-7, with D perhaps TRBD2 (6 bases). Trimming removed 5 bases at V and 2 bases at J, with 16 bases between. The germline V gene encodes CDR1 SEHNR and CDR2 FQNEAQ (reference sequence). CDR3 length: 15 amino acids. The variable domain in full, with the rest retrieved from reference TRBV7-9 and TRBJ2-7, is DTGVSQNPRHKITKRGQNVTFRCDPISEHNRLYWYRQTLGQGPEFLTYFQNEAQLEKSRLLSDRFSAERPKGSFSTLEIQRTEQGDSAMYLCASSNSGRGTYEQYFGPGTRLTVT.

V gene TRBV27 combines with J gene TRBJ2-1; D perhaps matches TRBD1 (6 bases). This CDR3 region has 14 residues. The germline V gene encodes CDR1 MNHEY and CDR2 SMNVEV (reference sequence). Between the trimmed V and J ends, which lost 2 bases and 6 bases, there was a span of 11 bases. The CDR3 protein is CASSLGTGSNEQFF. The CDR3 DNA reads TGTGCCAGCAGTTTAGGTACAGGGTCCAATGAGCAGTTCTTC.

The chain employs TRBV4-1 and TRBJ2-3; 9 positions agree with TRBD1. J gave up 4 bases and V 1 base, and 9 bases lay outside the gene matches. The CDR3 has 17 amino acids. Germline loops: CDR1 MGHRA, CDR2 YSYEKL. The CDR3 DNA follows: TGCGCCAGCAGCCAAGGGCCCTACTGGACAGGGGCAGATACGCAGTATTTT. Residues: CASSQGPYWTGADTQYF.

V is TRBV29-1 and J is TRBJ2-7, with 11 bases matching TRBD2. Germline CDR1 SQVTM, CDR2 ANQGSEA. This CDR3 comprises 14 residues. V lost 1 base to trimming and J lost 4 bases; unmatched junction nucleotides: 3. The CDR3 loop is CSVEGASGRYEQYF. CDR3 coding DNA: TGCAGCGTTGAAGGAGCTAGCGGGAGGTACGAGCAGTACTTC.

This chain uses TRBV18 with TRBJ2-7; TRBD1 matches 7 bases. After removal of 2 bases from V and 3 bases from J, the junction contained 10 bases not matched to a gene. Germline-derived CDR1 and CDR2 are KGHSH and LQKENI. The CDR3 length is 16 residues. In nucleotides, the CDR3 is TGTGCCAGCTCACCATCTCGACAGGGTGTCAACTACGAGCAGTACTTC. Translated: CASSPSRQGVNYEQYF.

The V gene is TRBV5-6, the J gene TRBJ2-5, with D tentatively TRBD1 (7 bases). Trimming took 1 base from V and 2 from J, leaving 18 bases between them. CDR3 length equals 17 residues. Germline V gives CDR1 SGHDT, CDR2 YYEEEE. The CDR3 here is CASSLYDREDGQETQYF. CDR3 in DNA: TGTGCCAGCAGCTTGTACGACAGGGAGGACGGGCAAGAGACCCAGTACTTC.

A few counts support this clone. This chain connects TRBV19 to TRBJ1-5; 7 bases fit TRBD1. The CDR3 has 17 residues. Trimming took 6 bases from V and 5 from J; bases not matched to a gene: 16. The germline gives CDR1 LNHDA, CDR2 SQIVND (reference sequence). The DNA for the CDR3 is TGTGCCAGTAGCATCCTACCGACAGGGCAGGAGGATCAGCCCCAGCATTTT. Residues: CASSILPTGQEDQPQHF.

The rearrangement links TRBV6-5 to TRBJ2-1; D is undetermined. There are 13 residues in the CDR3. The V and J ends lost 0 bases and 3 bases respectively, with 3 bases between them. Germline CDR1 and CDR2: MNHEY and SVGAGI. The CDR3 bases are TGTGCCAGCAGTTACTCCGACTACAATGAGCAGTTCTTC. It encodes CASSYSDYNEQFF.

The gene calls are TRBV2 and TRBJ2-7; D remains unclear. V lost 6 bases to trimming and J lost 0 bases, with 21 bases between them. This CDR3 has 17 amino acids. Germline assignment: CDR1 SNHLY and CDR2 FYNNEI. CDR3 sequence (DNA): TGTGCCAGCAGGTATTACGGATTCCTCGATGCCTCCTACGAGCAGTACTTC. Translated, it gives CASRYYGFLDASYEQYF.

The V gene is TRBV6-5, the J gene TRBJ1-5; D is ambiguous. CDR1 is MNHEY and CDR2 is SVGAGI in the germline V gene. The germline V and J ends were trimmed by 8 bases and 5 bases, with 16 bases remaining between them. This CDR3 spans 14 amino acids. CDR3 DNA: TGTGCCAGCGGCGAGATATCCTGGCATCAGCCCCAGCATTTT. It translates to CASGEISWHQPQHF.

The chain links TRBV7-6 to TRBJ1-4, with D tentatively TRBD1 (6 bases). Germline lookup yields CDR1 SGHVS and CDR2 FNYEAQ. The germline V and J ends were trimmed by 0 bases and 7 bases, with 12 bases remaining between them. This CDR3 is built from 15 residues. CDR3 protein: CASSLAGGRREKLFF. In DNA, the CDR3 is TGTGCCAGCAGCTTAGCGGGGGGGCGCCGTGAAAAACTGTTTTTT.

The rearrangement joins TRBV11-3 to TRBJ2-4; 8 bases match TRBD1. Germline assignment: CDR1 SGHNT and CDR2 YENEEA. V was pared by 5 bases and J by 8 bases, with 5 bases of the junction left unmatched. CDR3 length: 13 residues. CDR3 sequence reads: CASSRGTGDIQYF. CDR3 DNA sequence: TGTGCCAGCAGCAGAGGGACAGGAGACATTCAGTACTTC.

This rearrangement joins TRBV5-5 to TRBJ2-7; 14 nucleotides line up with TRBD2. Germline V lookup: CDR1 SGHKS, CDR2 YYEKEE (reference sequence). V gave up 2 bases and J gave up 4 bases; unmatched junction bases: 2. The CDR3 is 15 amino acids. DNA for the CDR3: TGTGCCAGCAGCTTCGGACTAGCGGGAGGATACGAGCAGTACTTC. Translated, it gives CASSFGLAGGYEQYF.

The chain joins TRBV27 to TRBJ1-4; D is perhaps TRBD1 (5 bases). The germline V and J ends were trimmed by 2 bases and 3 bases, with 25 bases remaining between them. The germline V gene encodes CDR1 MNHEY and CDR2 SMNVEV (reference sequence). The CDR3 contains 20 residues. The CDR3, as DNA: TGTGCCAGCAGTTTAAGCCCTCCCGGTATCCTCGGGACGTCTAATGAAAAACTGTTTTTT. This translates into CASSLSPPGILGTSNEKLFF.

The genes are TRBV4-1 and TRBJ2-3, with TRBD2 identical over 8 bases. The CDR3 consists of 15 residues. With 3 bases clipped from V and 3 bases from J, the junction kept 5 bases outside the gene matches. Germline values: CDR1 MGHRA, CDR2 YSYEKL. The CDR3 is CASSHPGLGTDTQYF. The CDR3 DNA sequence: TGCGCCAGCAGCCACCCGGGACTAGGTACAGATACGCAGTATTTT.

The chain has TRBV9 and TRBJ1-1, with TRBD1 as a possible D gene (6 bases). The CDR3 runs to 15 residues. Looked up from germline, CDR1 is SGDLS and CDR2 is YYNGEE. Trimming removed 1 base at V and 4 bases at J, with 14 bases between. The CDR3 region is CASSVTPTGTTEAFF. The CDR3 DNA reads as TGTGCCAGCAGCGTAACCCCAACAGGGACCACTGAAGCTTTCTTT.

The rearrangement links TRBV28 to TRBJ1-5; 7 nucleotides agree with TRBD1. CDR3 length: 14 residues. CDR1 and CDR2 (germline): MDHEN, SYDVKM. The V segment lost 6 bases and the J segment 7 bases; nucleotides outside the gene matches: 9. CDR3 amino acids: CASSRGQAGQPQHF. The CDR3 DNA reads TGTGCCAGCAGCCGCGGACAGGCGGGACAGCCCCAGCATTTT.

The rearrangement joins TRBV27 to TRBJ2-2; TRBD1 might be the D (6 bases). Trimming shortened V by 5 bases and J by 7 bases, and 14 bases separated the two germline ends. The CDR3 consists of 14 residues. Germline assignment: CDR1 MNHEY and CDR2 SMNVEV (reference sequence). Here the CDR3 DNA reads TGTGCCAGCAGTACGGGACATACCGACGGGGAGCTGTTTTTT. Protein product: CASSTGHTDGELFF.

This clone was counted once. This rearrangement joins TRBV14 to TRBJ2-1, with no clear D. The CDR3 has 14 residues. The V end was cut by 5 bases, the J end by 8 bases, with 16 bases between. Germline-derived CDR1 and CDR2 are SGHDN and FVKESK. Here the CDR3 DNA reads TGTGCCAGCAGCTCTCAATCATTAGTACATGAGCAGTTCTTC. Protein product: CASSSQSLVHEQFF.